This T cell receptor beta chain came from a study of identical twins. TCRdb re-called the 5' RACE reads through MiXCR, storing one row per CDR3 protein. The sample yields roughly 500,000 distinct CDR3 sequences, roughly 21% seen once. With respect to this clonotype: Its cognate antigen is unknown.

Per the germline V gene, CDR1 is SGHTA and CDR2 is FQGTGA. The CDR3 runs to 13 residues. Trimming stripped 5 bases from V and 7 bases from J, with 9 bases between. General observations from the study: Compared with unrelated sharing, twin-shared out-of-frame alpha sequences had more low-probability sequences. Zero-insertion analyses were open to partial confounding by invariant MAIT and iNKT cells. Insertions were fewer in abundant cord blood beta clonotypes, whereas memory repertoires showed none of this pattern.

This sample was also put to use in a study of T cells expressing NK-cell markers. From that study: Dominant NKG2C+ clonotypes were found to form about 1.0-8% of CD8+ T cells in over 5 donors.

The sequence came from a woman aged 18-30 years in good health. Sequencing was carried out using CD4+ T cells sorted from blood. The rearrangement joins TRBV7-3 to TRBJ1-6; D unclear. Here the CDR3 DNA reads TGTGCCAGCAGCAACCTCAGGAATTCACCCCTCCACTTT. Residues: CASSNLRNSPLHF.